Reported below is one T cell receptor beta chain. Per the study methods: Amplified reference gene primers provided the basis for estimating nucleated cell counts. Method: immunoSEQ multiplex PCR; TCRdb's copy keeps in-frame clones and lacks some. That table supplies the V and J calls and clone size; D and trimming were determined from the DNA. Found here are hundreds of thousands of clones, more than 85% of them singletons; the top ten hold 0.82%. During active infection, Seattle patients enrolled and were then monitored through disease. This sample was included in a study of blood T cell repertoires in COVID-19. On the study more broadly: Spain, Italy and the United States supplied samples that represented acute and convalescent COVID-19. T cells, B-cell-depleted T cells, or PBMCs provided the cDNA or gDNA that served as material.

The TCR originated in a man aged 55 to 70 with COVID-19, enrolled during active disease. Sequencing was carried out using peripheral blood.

CDR3 amino acids: CASSPRDNSYEQYF. CDR3 nucleotides: TGTGCCAGCAGTCCCCGGGACAACTCCTACGAGCAGTACTTC. The chain recombines TRBV28 with TRBJ2-7; a possible D gene is TRBD1 (6 bases). Between the trimmed V and J ends, which lost 5 bases and 0 bases, there was a span of 11 bases. This CDR3 region has 14 residues. Per the germline V gene, CDR1 is MDHEN and CDR2 is SYDVKM.